One sample yielded the 32 T cell receptor beta chains listed below, sequenced in a study of cytomegalovirus exposure and HLA in healthy donors. With 60 Vbeta and 13 Jbeta primers, the PCR was carried out. Sequencing was performed with immunoSEQ multiplex PCR; in TCRdb, only in-frame clones are kept and a portion is missing. The repertoire consists of around 110,000 clones, with 60% to 70% occurring once and the leading ten covering roughly 10%. Sequencing was done on a sample of PBMCs. The source is a woman aged 40-49 years in good health and CMV-seropositive.

The rearrangement links TRBV2 to TRBJ1-3, with D possibly TRBD1 on 5 matching bases. This CDR3 region has 14 residues. With 5 bases removed from V and 4 bases from J, the gap between germline ends came to 12 bases. Germline V lookup: CDR1 SNHLY, CDR2 FYNNEI. CDR3: CASSPGTLGNTIYF. The CDR3 DNA is TGTGCCAGCAGTCCAGGGACTCTCGGAAACACCATATATTTT. The full variable domain, rest sourced from reference TRBV2 and TRBJ1-3, is EPEVTQTPSHQVTQMGQEVILRCVPISNHLYFYWYRQILGQKVEFLVSFYNNEISEKSEIFDDQFSVERPDGSNFTLKIRSTKLEDSAMYFCASSPGTLGNTIYFGEGSWLTVV.

The rearrangement links TRBV5-1 to TRBJ2-7, with TRBD1 matching 7 bases. Germline loops: CDR1 SGHRS, CDR2 YFSETQ. This CDR3 contains 14 residues. The junction had 5 bases not matched to a gene; V was cut back by 4 bases and J by 1 base. CDR3 region: CASSAAGGSYEQYF. CDR3 nucleotides: TGCGCCAGCAGCGCGGCAGGGGGTTCCTACGAGCAGTACTTC.

V usage is TRBV25-1 and J usage is TRBJ2-6; D is undetermined. The ends were cut back, 4 bases at V and 0 bases at J, with 4 bases in the middle. Germline V gene lookup returns CDR1 MGHDK and CDR2 SYGVNS. CDR3 size: 14 residues. The CDR3 coding sequence is TGTGCCAGCAGTGGAGCCTCTGGGGCCAACGTCCTGACTTTC. Amino acid sequence: CASSGASGANVLTF.

This clone was counted between two and nine times. The V gene is TRBV2, the J gene TRBJ2-3, with 10 bases matching TRBD2. The CDR3 has 16 residues. After removal of 6 bases from V and 1 base from J, the junction contained 7 bases not matched to a gene. CDR1 and CDR2 from the germline V gene are SNHLY and FYNNEI. CDR3 sequence (DNA): TGTGCCAGCAGGCGGACTAGCGGAGCCCGCACAGATACGCAGTATTTT. Amino acid sequence: CASRRTSGARTDTQYF.

This clone has more than one count but fewer than ten. The gene calls are TRBV19 and TRBJ2-3, with 15 positions matching TRBD2. This CDR3 comprises 16 residues. J was trimmed by 1 base and V by 4 bases; bases with no gene match: 0. Germline values: CDR1 LNHDA, CDR2 SQIVND (reference sequence). The DNA for the CDR3 is TGTGCCAGTAGTAGGACTAGCGGGAGGGGCACAGATACGCAGTATTTT. Translated: CASSRTSGRGTDTQYF.

This clone was picked up a small number of times. This chain uses TRBV4-1 with TRBJ2-1; D might be TRBD1 (5 bases). From germline, CDR1 is MGHRA and CDR2 YSYEKL. The CDR3 runs 18 residues. V dropped 4 bases and J dropped 7 bases, with 26 bases sitting between them. The CDR3 DNA reads TGCGCCAGCAGCCCGGTACCTAATGGACAAATATTGGGGAATGAGCAGTTCTTC. Its translation is CASSPVPNGQILGNEQFF.

The chain recombines TRBV28 with TRBJ2-7; no clear D gene. Between the trimmed V and J ends, which lost 0 bases and 0 bases, there was a span of 6 bases. Per the germline V gene, CDR1 is MDHEN and CDR2 is SYDVKM. CDR3 size: 14 residues. CDR3 loop: CASSLWVSSYEQYF. The CDR3 DNA reads as TGTGCCAGCAGTTTATGGGTCAGCTCCTACGAGCAGTACTTC.

This chain links TRBV5-4 with TRBJ2-5, with 8 bases aligning to TRBD2. The J call is uncertain, as TRBJ2-7 better fits the DNA end. This CDR3 is 15 amino acids long. Germline V CDR1 and CDR2: SGHNT, YYREEE (reference sequence). CDR3 DNA sequence: TGTGCCAGCAGCTCTTCCGGGACTAGAGGGTACGAGCAGTACTTC. Its protein product is CASSSSGTRGYEQYF.

The chain joins TRBV27 to TRBJ1-5; D is possibly TRBD1 (5 bases). CDR1 and CDR2 from the germline V gene are MNHEY and SMNVEV (reference sequence). The CDR3 runs 13 residues. V lost 4 bases, J lost 3 bases, and 7 bases lay in between. CDR3 coding DNA: TGTGCCAGCAGTTGGGGGGACAATCAGCCCCAGCATTTT. Its protein is CASSWGDNQPQHF.

Turning to this clone: An end of the junction differs from the germline gene, which may be a read error. V is TRBV7-9 and J is TRBJ1-4, with D hard to call. The CDR3 length is 17 residues. Germline-derived CDR1 and CDR2 are SEHNR and FQNEAQ (reference sequence). The CDR3 protein is CSSTPGLRGTTNEKLFF. CDR3 DNA: TGTTCCAGCACCCCTGGACTCCGGGGAACGACTAATGAAAAACTGTTTTTT.

The chain employs TRBV9 and TRBJ2-1; TRBD1 is a possible D gene (6 bases). CDR1 SGDLS and CDR2 YYNGEE come from the germline V gene. This CDR3 has 13 residues. V was clipped by 3 bases and J by 4 bases, with 8 bases between them. CDR3 nucleotide sequence: TGTGCCAGCAGCGACGGACAGTACAATGAGCAGTTCTTC. The encoded protein is CASSDGQYNEQFF. Supplemented by reference TRBV9 and TRBJ2-1, the full variable domain reads DSGVTQTPKHLITATGQRVTLRCSPRSGDLSVYWYQQSLDQGLQFLIQYYNGEERAKGNILERFSAQQFPDLHSELNLSSLELGDSALYFCASSDGQYNEQFFGPGTRLTVL.

This clone was recorded a few times. The gene calls are TRBV4-2 and TRBJ2-6; D call uncertain. The CDR3 runs 15 residues. V gave up 4 bases and J gave up 1 base, with 8 bases separating them. Per germline, CDR1 LGHNA and CDR2 YNFKEQ. The CDR3 spells CASSLSQSGANVLTF. CDR3 nucleotides: TGTGCCAGCAGCCTGTCGCAGTCTGGGGCCAACGTCCTGACTTTC.

This clone was seen more than once but under ten times. This chain uses TRBV4-1 with TRBJ2-1, with 7 bases fitting TRBD2. This CDR3 has 16 residues. Germline V gene lookup returns CDR1 MGHRA and CDR2 YSYEKL. V lost 1 base to trimming and J lost 7 bases; unmatched junction nucleotides: 10. In DNA form, the CDR3 reads TGCGCCAGCAGCCAAGGGGGCGGGAGAGATACGAATGAGCAGTTCTTC. It specifies CASSQGGGRDTNEQFF.

The chain links TRBV5-5 to TRBJ2-1; D unclear. V lost 6 bases and J lost 5, with 12 bases in between. The CDR3 spans 13 residues. The germline gives CDR1 SGHKS, CDR2 YYEKEE (reference sequence). CDR3 bases: TGTGCCAGCATCCCCCTCCGAGACAATGAGCAGTTCTTC. Translating it yields CASIPLRDNEQFF.

A single count supports this clone. The chain recombines TRBV2 with TRBJ2-5, with 8 bases matching TRBD1. Germline V gene lookup returns CDR1 SNHLY and CDR2 FYNNEI. With 8 bases clipped from V and 2 bases from J, the junction kept 4 bases outside the gene matches. The CDR3 sequence is 13 residues long. CDR3 DNA: TGTGCCAGCGGACAGGGTGGGCAAGAGACCCAGTACTTC. Translation: CASGQGGQETQYF. The full variable domain, with the rest looked up from reference TRBV2 and TRBJ2-5, is EPEVTQTPSHQVTQMGQEVILRCVPISNHLYFYWYRQILGQKVEFLVSFYNNEISEKSEIFDDQFSVERPDGSNFTLKIRSTKLEDSAMYFCASGQGGQETQYFGPGTRLLVL.

CDR3 in DNA: TGTGCCAGCAGATTTCCGGGACAAGAGACCCAGTACTTC. Amino acid sequence: CASRFPGQETQYF. This chain links TRBV6-5 with TRBJ2-5; possibly TRBD2 for D (5 bases). Per germline, CDR1 MNHEY and CDR2 SVGAGI. The CDR3 totals 13 residues. V lost 6 bases and J lost 2, with 10 bases in between.

This clone has more than one count but fewer than ten. The V call is TRBV6-1, the J call TRBJ1-1, with D maybe TRBD1 (5 bases). Trimming cost V 5 bases and J 4 bases, with 17 bases left between them. The CDR3 is made up of 15 amino acids. Germline-derived CDR1 and CDR2 are MNHNS and SASEGT. The CDR3 region has the DNA TGTGCCAGCAGTCTTGGGGGGGGGTTCGGCACTGAAGCTTTCTTT. Amino acids: CASSLGGGFGTEAFF.

The chain employs TRBV2 and TRBJ1-1, with 9 nucleotides matching TRBD1. The CDR3 spans 15 residues. Looked up from germline, CDR1 is SNHLY and CDR2 is FYNNEI. The V gene end was trimmed by 3 bases and the J gene end by 5 bases; junction bases not matched to a gene: 7. CDR3 in DNA: TGTGCCAGCAGTGACCCGGGACAGGGTGGGACTGAAGCTTTCTTT. This encodes CASSDPGQGGTEAFF. The variable domain in full, with the rest retrieved from reference TRBV2 and TRBJ1-1, is EPEVTQTPSHQVTQMGQEVILRCVPISNHLYFYWYRQILGQKVEFLVSFYNNEISEKSEIFDDQFSVERPDGSNFTLKIRSTKLEDSAMYFCASSDPGQGGTEAFFGQGTRLTVV.

In this sample, this clone turned up a few times. The V gene is TRBV27, the J gene TRBJ2-7; tentative D call: TRBD1 (6 bases). This CDR3 comprises 15 residues. Germline assignment: CDR1 MNHEY and CDR2 SMNVEV (reference sequence). Trimming took 4 bases from V and 0 from J, leaving 13 bases between them. The CDR3 DNA reads as TGTGCCAGCAGTTCGCGGACAGCAAGCTCCTACGAGCAGTACTTC. Its protein product is CASSSRTASSYEQYF.

This clone was detected only a few times. The rearrangement joins TRBV7-2 to TRBJ2-3, with a weak D call TRBD1 (6 bases). The CDR3 length is 12 residues. Looked up from germline, CDR1 is SGHTA and CDR2 is FQGNSA. Trimming stripped 5 bases from V and 8 bases from J, with 11 bases between. DNA for the CDR3: TGTGCCAGCAGCCCCGACAGGAGTACGCAGTATTTT. As protein: CASSPDRSTQYF.

The V and J genes are TRBV29-1 and TRBJ1-1; D not resolved. Between the trimmed V and J ends, which lost 5 bases and 0 bases, there was a span of 10 bases. From germline, CDR1 is SQVTM and CDR2 ANQGSEA. CDR3 size: 13 residues. Here the CDR3 DNA reads TGCAGCGTTATCAGAAGAATGAACACTGAAGCTTTCTTT. Translation: CSVIRRMNTEAFF.

This clone appeared a few times. A far more abundant clone sits one base away, making this likely a read error. Other nucleotide sequences in the sample specify the same CDR3. The chain couples TRBV6-5 to TRBJ2-7; 9 bases are a match to TRBD1. From germline, CDR1 is MNHEY and CDR2 SVGAGI. The CDR3 has 15 amino acids. The CDR3 region is CASSYSTGGSYEQYF. DNA of the CDR3: TGCGCCAGCAGTTACTCGACAGGGGGCTCCTACGAGCAGTACTTC.

This sequence joins TRBV30 and TRBJ2-7, with a weak D call TRBD2 (5 bases). The length of the CDR3 is 13 residues. Deletions cut 0 bases from V and 6 bases from J, with 12 bases between. The germline gives CDR1 GTSNPN, CDR2 SVGIG (reference sequence). CDR3 protein: CAWSVKAGSEQYF. The CDR3 DNA follows: TGTGCCTGGAGTGTAAAGGCGGGTAGCGAGCAGTACTTC. Full variable domain (outside the CDR3, taken from reference TRBV30 and TRBJ2-7): SQTIHQWPATLVQPVGSPLSLECTVEGTSNPNLYWYRQAAGRGLQLLFYSVGIGQISSEVPQNLSASRPQDRQFILSSKKLLLSDSGFYLCAWSVKAGSEQYFGPGTRLTVT.

The chain has TRBV2 and TRBJ2-7, with D tentatively TRBD1 (5 bases). There are 13 residues in the CDR3. Germline assignment: CDR1 SNHLY and CDR2 FYNNEI. V gave up 6 bases and J gave up 9 bases, with 18 bases separating them. The CDR3 sequence is CASSGQEGIGQYF. The CDR3 DNA reads TGTGCCAGCAGCGGACAAGAAGGGATCGGGCAGTACTTC.

The chain links TRBV15 to TRBJ1-1, with D maybe TRBD1 (5 bases). The germline V and J ends were trimmed by 5 bases and 0 bases, with 10 bases remaining between them. CDR1 is LNHNV and CDR2 is YYDKDF in the germline V gene (reference sequence). The CDR3 is 14 amino acids. CDR3 sequence (DNA): TGTGCCACCAGCCCGGGACTCATGAACACTGAAGCTTTCTTT. The encoded protein is CATSPGLMNTEAFF.

The genes are TRBV11-2 and TRBJ2-5; 7 nucleotides line up with TRBD2. The ends lost 2 bases at V and 4 bases at J; junction bases unmatched: 4. Germline V gene data show CDR1 as SGHAT and CDR2 as FQNNGV. The CDR3 has 14 amino acids. The CDR3 nucleotides read TGTGCCAGCAGCTTAATAAGCGGGGTAGAGACCCAGTACTTC. It specifies CASSLISGVETQYF.

The CDR3 reads CASSPRGALSYEQYF. The CDR3 nucleotides are TGTGCCAGCAGCCCCCGGGGGGCCCTTTCCTACGAGCAGTACTTC. The genes are TRBV4-2 and TRBJ2-7; a weak D match, TRBD2 (7 bases). The CDR3 is 15 amino acids. Between the trimmed V and J ends, which lost 4 bases and 1 base, there was a span of 14 bases. From germline, CDR1 is LGHNA and CDR2 YNFKEQ.

The chain is built from TRBV9 and TRBJ2-3; TRBD1 is a possible D gene (5 bases). Looked up from germline, CDR1 is SGDLS and CDR2 is YYNGEE. The CDR3 loop spans 16 amino acids. Between the trimmed V and J ends, which lost 0 bases and 0 bases, there was a span of 11 bases. CDR3 amino acids: CASSVGQPLSTDTQYF. DNA for the CDR3: TGTGCCAGCAGCGTAGGACAGCCCCTAAGCACAGATACGCAGTATTTT.

The chain is built from TRBV5-6 and TRBJ1-2; 7 bases line up with TRBD1. There are 16 residues in the CDR3. V lost 4 bases to trimming and J lost 0 bases; unmatched junction nucleotides: 9. Looked up from germline, CDR1 is SGHDT and CDR2 is YYEEEE. CDR3: CASSRGQVLANYGYTF. CDR3 sequence (DNA): TGTGCCAGCAGCCGAGGACAGGTACTAGCTAACTATGGCTACACCTTC.

The chain links TRBV9 to TRBJ2-2; 7 nucleotides line up with TRBD1. V was pared by 2 bases and J by 3 bases, with 1 base of the junction left unmatched. The CDR3 is 14 residues long. The germline V gene has CDR1 SGDLS and CDR2 YYNGEE. The CDR3 region is CASSVTGDTGELFF. The CDR3, as DNA: TGTGCCAGCAGCGTTACAGGGGACACCGGGGAGCTGTTTTTT.

The sample holds a few counts of this clone. The chain uses TRBV28 and TRBJ1-2; D may be TRBD1 (5 bases). Trimming stripped 5 bases from V and 8 bases from J, with 21 bases between. CDR1 MDHEN and CDR2 SYDVKM come from the germline V gene. The CDR3 covers 15 residues. This CDR3 reads CASSNRSGTRGGYTF. The CDR3, as DNA: TGTGCCAGCAGTAACAGATCCGGGACTCGGGGCGGCTACACCTTC.

J is TRBJ1-3 and V is TRBV28, with 7 bases fitting TRBD1. Losses at the gene ends were 3 bases for V and 0 bases for J; bases not matched to a gene: 2. Germline loops: CDR1 MDHEN, CDR2 SYDVKM. CDR3 length: 15 residues. CDR3 sequence: CASSLGQNSGNTIYF. The CDR3 DNA follows: TGTGCCAGCAGTTTGGGACAGAACTCTGGAAACACCATATATTTT.